This entry lists 25 T cell receptor beta chains sequenced from one sample in a study of blood T cell repertoires in COVID-19. Repertoires were generated with immunoSEQ multiplex PCR, while TCRdb's copy carries only in-frame clones and drops some. This sample has more than 140,000 clones, with around 83% found just once. The specimen sequenced was peripheral blood. Every receptor here comes from a woman aged 50 to 65 in a cohort sampled during active or convalescent COVID-19.

This rearrangement joins TRBV11-2 to TRBJ2-1, with TRBD1 matching over 9 bases. V was pared by 4 bases and J by 4 bases, with 5 bases of the junction left unmatched. The CDR3 is made up of 15 amino acids. Germline CDR1 is SGHAT and CDR2 is FQNNGV. CDR3 coding DNA: TGTGCCAGCAGCTCGACAGGGGGTTGGTACAATGAGCAGTTCTTC. Its translation is CASSSTGGWYNEQFF.

This chain joins TRBV6-5 and TRBJ1-1; D remains ambiguous. V was clipped by 5 bases and J by 4 bases, with 17 bases between them. Germline V gene data show CDR1 as MNHEY and CDR2 as SVGAGI. This CDR3 has 15 residues. The CDR3: CASSPPLGEGTEAFF. The DNA of the CDR3 is TGTGCCAGCAGTCCCCCCCTGGGAGAGGGCACTGAAGCTTTCTTT.

The chain employs TRBV30 and TRBJ2-2; 8 positions agree with TRBD2. This CDR3 region has 13 residues. The germline gives CDR1 GTSNPN, CDR2 SVGIG (reference sequence). V shed 8 bases, J shed 3 bases, and the junction held 5 bases outside the gene matches. The CDR3 spells CALGSGDTGELFF. CDR3 nucleotide sequence: TGTGCCCTAGGTAGCGGGGACACCGGGGAGCTGTTTTTT.

V usage is TRBV5-6 and J usage is TRBJ1-1, with D possibly matching TRBD1 (6 bases). V dropped 5 bases and J dropped 0 bases, with 14 bases sitting between them. This CDR3 is 15 amino acids long. Germline CDR1 reads SGHDT; CDR2 reads YYEEEE. The CDR3 here is CASSRQVKMNTEAFF. DNA for the CDR3: TGTGCCAGCAGTCGACAGGTTAAGATGAACACTGAAGCTTTCTTT.

V usage is TRBV23-1 and J usage is TRBJ2-3; tentatively, D is TRBD1 (6 bases). TRBV23-1 is treated as an ORF (open reading frame) with a function not yet certain. This CDR3 is built from 15 residues. Trimming took off 2 bases at V and 2 bases at J, with 11 bases between the two ends. The CDR3 DNA reads TGCGCCAGCAGTCAAAAACAGGGTCCCACAGATACGCAGTATTTT. It codes for CASSQKQGPTDTQYF.

This clone appeared a few times. The gene calls are TRBV7-8 and TRBJ2-5; D is undetermined. The CDR3 is 14 residues long. The germline gives CDR1 SGHVS, CDR2 FQNEAQ. Trimming shortened V by 1 base and J by 0 bases, and 6 bases separated the two germline ends. The chain's CDR3 is CASSLGVYQETQYF. DNA for the CDR3: TGTGCCAGCAGCTTAGGAGTGTACCAAGAGACCCAGTACTTC.

The chain is built from TRBV30 and TRBJ1-6; TRBD1 matches at 8 bases. CDR3 length: 12 amino acids. V gave up 8 bases and J gave up 8 bases; unmatched junction bases: 5. CDR1 is GTSNPN and CDR2 is SVGIG in the germline V gene (reference sequence). CDR3 nucleotides: TGTGCCAGACAGGGGCCCGATTCACCCCTCCACTTT. It yields the protein CARQGPDSPLHF.

This clone came up a few times. The chain is built from TRBV7-8 and TRBJ1-1; tentative D call: TRBD1 (6 bases). The CDR3 extends over 16 amino acids. Trimming pared 6 bases from V and 5 bases from J, leaving 22 bases between. CDR1 and CDR2 from the germline V gene are SGHVS and FQNEAQ. The CDR3 spells CASSPAVGRGWTEAFF. CDR3 nucleotide sequence: TGTGCCAGCAGTCCCGCCGTGGGCAGGGGTTGGACTGAAGCTTTCTTT.

The chain couples TRBV3-1 (or the pseudogene TRBV3-2) to TRBJ2-7; possible D gene TRBD1, 6 bases. This CDR3 spans 17 amino acids. CDR1 and CDR2 from the germline V gene are LGHDT and YNNKEL (reference sequence). Between the trimmed V and J ends, which lost 5 bases and 0 bases, there was a span of 20 bases. For the CDR3, the DNA is TGTGCCAGCAGCAGAACCGGTGGGGGCCTACTCTCCTACGAGCAGTACTTC. Translating gives CASSRTGGGLLSYEQYF.

This clone was observed a few times. This chain joins TRBV6-1 and TRBJ1-1, with TRBD1 identical over 7 bases. CDR3 length: 15 residues. Germline V gene data show CDR1 as MNHNS and CDR2 as SASEGT. J lost 7 bases, V lost 0 bases, and 8 bases had no gene match. The CDR3 coding sequence is TGTGCCAGCAGTGAAGCAGCCGAGGGGGCGGATGAAGCTTTCTTT. Residues: CASSEAAEGADEAFF.

The CDR3 loop is CASSLGTGGKDYGYTF. The CDR3 region has the DNA TGTGCCAGCAGCCTAGGGACAGGCGGTAAAGACTATGGCTACACCTTC. V usage is TRBV7-9 and J usage is TRBJ1-2; 8 nucleotides agree with TRBD1. The CDR3 loop spans 16 amino acids. The germline CDR1 and CDR2 sequences are SEHNR and FQNEAQ (reference sequence). V was clipped by 5 bases and J by 3 bases; unmatched bases: 11.

This clone has a handful of counts. This chain connects TRBV29-1 to TRBJ1-3; TRBD1 aligns across 10 bases. The V and J ends lost 4 bases and 4 bases, in that order; junction bases with no gene match: 4. The CDR3 totals 14 residues. Germline values: CDR1 SQVTM, CDR2 ANQGSEA. The CDR3 spells CSVADRGRGNTIYF. In nucleotides, the CDR3 is TGCAGCGTTGCGGACAGGGGGAGAGGAAACACCATATATTTT.

The chain has TRBV12-3 or TRBV12-4 and TRBJ1-1; a weak D match, TRBD1 (5 bases). CDR3 length: 13 residues. Trimming cost V 7 bases and J 0 bases, with 9 bases left between them. For the CDR3, the DNA is TGTGCCAGCATCAGGGAAATGAACACTGAAGCTTTCTTT. The encoded protein is CASIREMNTEAFF.

About this clone itself: The sample carries other DNA sequences with the same CDR3. The genes are TRBV7-8 and TRBJ2-5; no definite D call. The length of the CDR3 is 11 residues. Per the germline V gene, CDR1 is SGHVS and CDR2 is FQNEAQ. V gave up 5 bases and J gave up 2 bases, with 3 bases separating them. In DNA, the CDR3 is TGTGCCAGCAGCCCACAAGAGACCCAGTACTTC. Translation gives CASSPQETQYF.

The V gene is TRBV24-1, the J gene TRBJ1-3; weak D call: TRBD1 (6 bases). Germline-derived CDR1 and CDR2 are KGHDR and SFDVKD. The CDR3 consists of 17 residues. Trimming stripped 5 bases from V and 0 bases from J, with 16 bases between. The CDR3 DNA reads TGTGCCACCAGTGCCACGGACAGTGAGTTCTCTGGAAACACCATATATTTT. Amino acid sequence: CATSATDSEFSGNTIYF.

The chain recombines TRBV5-1 with TRBJ2-5; D is undetermined. Trimming removed 5 bases at V and 5 bases at J, with 10 bases between. The CDR3 sequence is 12 residues long. The germline gives CDR1 SGHRS, CDR2 YFSETQ. As DNA, the CDR3 is TGCGCCAGCAGTATAGTCCGGGAGACCCAGTACTTC. It encodes CASSIVRETQYF.

The chain links TRBV5-6 to TRBJ1-6; D might be TRBD1 (6 bases). This CDR3 comprises 17 residues. Germline V lookup: CDR1 SGHDT, CDR2 YYEEEE. V gave up 1 base and J gave up 1 base, with 12 bases separating them. This CDR3 reads CASSLLSRGSYNSPLHF. DNA of the CDR3: TGTGCCAGCAGCTTGTTATCCAGGGGATCCTATAATTCACCCCTCCACTTT.

The J gene is TRBJ2-2, the V gene TRBV7-2, with 7 bases that match TRBD2. Germline V gives CDR1 SGHTA, CDR2 FQGNSA. The length of the CDR3 is 14 residues. V lost 6 bases to trimming and J lost 4 bases; unmatched junction nucleotides: 5. This CDR3 reads CASRLVAGTGELFF. DNA for the CDR3: TGTGCCAGCAGACTGGTAGCGGGCACCGGGGAGCTGTTTTTT.

This clone showed up just a few times. The genes are TRBV7-6 and TRBJ2-1, with 8 bases aligning to TRBD1. Germline V gene sequence: CDR1 SGHVS, CDR2 FNYEAQ. The junction had 9 bases not matched to a gene; V was cut back by 6 bases and J by 8 bases. This CDR3 is 14 amino acids long. The CDR3: CASSSGTGLDEQFF. CDR3 coding DNA: TGTGCCAGCAGTTCCGGGACAGGTCTCGATGAGCAGTTCTTC.

This chain uses TRBV7-9 with TRBJ2-7; D is uncertain. Germline CDR1 is SEHNR and CDR2 is FQNEAQ (reference sequence). The CDR3 runs 11 residues. V lost 5 bases and J lost 7, with 9 bases in between. In nucleotides, the CDR3 is TGTGCCAGCAGCGCCTCAACAGAGCAGTACTTC. Its translation is CASSASTEQYF.

The chain has TRBV27 and TRBJ1-5; D unclear. The CDR3 runs to 14 residues. Trimming took 3 bases from V and 4 from J, leaving 10 bases between them. The germline V gene encodes CDR1 MNHEY and CDR2 SMNVEV (reference sequence). CDR3 loop: CASSFNGLNQPQHF. For the CDR3, the DNA is TGTGCCAGCAGTTTTAACGGTCTAAATCAGCCCCAGCATTTT.

This chain joins TRBV2 and TRBJ2-1; a weak D match, TRBD2 (6 bases). There are 13 residues in the CDR3. Germline CDR1 SNHLY, CDR2 FYNNEI. Trimming left V 8 bases short and J 7 bases short, with 15 bases between. The CDR3 nucleotides read TGTGCCAGCGGGACTTTGAGGGGTAATGAGCAGTTCTTC. Amino acids: CASGTLRGNEQFF. The variable domain in full, completed from reference TRBV2 and TRBJ2-1, reads EPEVTQTPSHQVTQMGQEVILRCVPISNHLYFYWYRQILGQKVEFLVSFYNNEISEKSEIFDDQFSVERPDGSNFTLKIRSTKLEDSAMYFCASGTLRGNEQFFGPGTRLTVL.

The J gene is TRBJ1-6, the V gene TRBV11-2, with D possibly TRBD1 on 5 matching bases. Trimming removed 5 bases from V and 10 bases from J, with 15 bases in between. The CDR3 loop spans 14 amino acids. Germline loops: CDR1 SGHAT, CDR2 FQNNGV. The CDR3 spells CASSQMGGNSPLHF. The CDR3 DNA reads as TGTGCCAGCAGCCAAATGGGGGGAAACTCACCCCTCCACTTT. The variable domain in full, completed from reference TRBV11-2 and TRBJ1-6, reads EAGVAQSPRYKIIEKRQSVAFWCNPISGHATLYWYQQILGQGPKLLIQFQNNGVVDDSQLPKDRFSAERLKGVDSTLKIQPAKLEDSAVYLCASSQMGGNSPLHFGNGTRLTVT.

V and J are TRBV2 and TRBJ1-5; D not resolved. V was cut by 1 base and J by 8 bases, with 6 bases left in between. This CDR3 is built from 12 residues. Germline lookup yields CDR1 SNHLY and CDR2 FYNNEI. Here the CDR3 reads CASSEDGEPQHF. The CDR3 bases are TGTGCCAGCAGTGAAGACGGGGAGCCCCAGCATTTT.

V is TRBV6-6 and J is TRBJ1-1; TRBD1 matches 8 bases. V was clipped by 5 bases and J by 1 base; unmatched bases: 3. CDR3 size: 14 residues. From germline, CDR1 is MNHNY and CDR2 SVGAGI (reference sequence). CDR3 region: CASSIDRGNTEAFF. In DNA, the CDR3 is TGTGCCAGCAGTATCGACAGGGGGAACACTGAAGCTTTCTTT.